This TCR beta chain was captured by sequencing in a study of OX40 agonist ivuxolimab in advanced cancers. As for the study in general: The study gave patients intravenous ivuxolimab at 0.01 to 10 mg/kg every 2 weeks. Two cutaneous melanoma patients and one hepatocellular carcinoma patient, three in all, had partial responses. Study-wide points: Circulating CD4+ and CD8+ T cells showed clonal expansion by week 6 at 0.1 to 3.0 mg/kg. Relative to CD4+, CD8+ T cells held more expanded clones on average.

Germline values: CDR1 MNHEY, CDR2 SVGAGI. Trimming shortened V by 3 bases and J by 5 bases, and 10 bases separated the two germline ends. The CDR3 is made up of 14 amino acids. In regard to this clone: No antigen is known for it.

Repertoires were generated with immunoSEQ multiplex PCR, while TCRdb's copy carries only in-frame clones and drops some. Found here are around 33,000 clones, approximately 84% of them singletons; the top ten hold more than 10%. The sequence was obtained from an adult with an advanced solid tumor such as melanoma, head and neck, liver or kidney cancer. This specimen was CD4+ or CD8+ T cells sorted from blood, taken in a trial of the OX40 agonist ivuxolimab. The chain is built from TRBV6-5 and TRBJ2-2; TRBD2 might be the D (6 bases). CDR3 sequence (DNA): TGTGCCAGCAGTTATCTGGGGACTACCGGGGAGCTGTTTTTT. Protein product: CASSYLGTTGELFF.